The TCR beta chain under discussion was sequenced for a study of PD-1 blockade in classical Hodgkin lymphoma (dated by TCRdb to 2020 to 2022). General notes on the study: Nivolumab dosing was 3 mg/kg intravenously every 2 weeks, continuing until either disease progression or unacceptable toxicity. To define a peripheral blood immune signature of response to PD-1 blockade in classical Hodgkin lymphoma, the study combined TCR beta sequencing with CyTOF.

Worth noting for this clone: Its antigen is unknown. Per-base quality was not reported, and no clone a single base away is much larger than it.

The CDR3 runs 12 residues from the cysteine to the phenylalanine. CDR3 DNA is the only sequence kept; it has 36 bases, read in frame from the first base. V loses 7 bases of germline sequence and J loses 9 bases, and the interval between the two ends is 15 bases. The germline V gene (reference sequence) sets CDR1 to SEHNR and CDR2 to FQNEAQ. The sample's time point label, in plain terms: cycle 4 day 1 (C4D1), after 6 weeks of nivolumab. Every trial patient had relapsed following autologous stem cell transplantation, and prior brentuximab vedotin exposure was what differed among cohorts A, B and C. The trial cohort included fewer than 60 patients with relapsed/refractory classical Hodgkin lymphoma, and each patient had a best overall response of complete response, partial response or progressive disease. Single-agent nivolumab was administered to trial patients in the multi-cohort phase II CheckMate 205 trial. An independent review committee assessed best overall response using the 2007 International Working Group response criteria. PBMCs from the trial were collected at three points: immediately before nivolumab initiation (C1D1), and during therapy at cycle 2 day 1 and cycle 4 day 1. Peripheral blood was collected in 8 mL Vacutainer Cell Preparation Tubes, from which PBMCs were isolated by centrifugation and then cryopreserved.

On the study overall, not on this receptor specifically: Trial patients achieving complete response had baseline diversity similar to newly diagnosed patients, whereas partial responders and progressors had significantly lower diversity. The study was restricted to a single clinical trial cohort, and the causes of repertoire differences, possibly disease activity or prior therapy, were left undefined. Diversity was lower in patients who began nivolumab less than 1 year after ASCT, so these patients were left out of later analyses to avoid confounding by immune reconstitution. A significant rise by C4D1 was seen in CD4+ but not CD8+ TCR diversity (p=0.0027 vs p=0.16), with the rise being most apparent in complete responders (p=0.02). Baseline TCR diversity was reported as lower in newly diagnosed patients than in healthy donors, and lower still in relapsed/refractory patients.

Genomic DNA was isolated using the Qiagen DNeasy kit from unsorted PBMCs as well as from negatively selected CD4+ and CD8+ fractions. TCR beta CDR3 regions were subjected to amplification by immunoSEQ multiplex PCR with primers that anneal to V and J segments. A synthetic immune receptor repertoire was used to minimize amplification bias, and any residual bias was removed computationally once sequencing was done. Concerning the study's data processing: Repertoire diversity was quantified as the Shannon entropy index using custom Python scripts. Unsorted, CD4+ and CD8+ repertoires were analyzed separately, except for combined analyses in which CD4+ and CD8+ sequences were merged in silico. A clone was considered expanded if an increase in frequency of at least 2-fold after treatment relative to C1D1 was found, and a pseudocount of 0.5 was applied to clones undetected at baseline. Clones with 0 or 1 copy at C1D1 were defined as singleton clones, while clones with 2 or more copies were defined as non-singleton clones. Clones expanded in unsorted samples were annotated as CD4+, CD8+ or unknown by matching protein sequences in sorted samples from the same patient. Wilcoxon tests were applied to paired samples to test diversity changes from C1D1 to C4D1. This immuneACCESS table, as held by TCRdb, lists in-frame sequences with V and J called but not all clones. Of the missing ones, under half trace to an unresolved V gene in checked studies; the others have no known cause. That table furnishes V, J and clone size, whereas the DNA furnished D and trimming. Across this sample there are about 96,000 clones, with 85% to 95% seen only once. Roughly 1.9% of the sample comes from the top ten.

The TCR was taken from a human donor with classical Hodgkin lymphoma. Sequenced here: peripheral blood mononuclear cells (PBMCs), sampled before the fourth cycle of nivolumab. The chain couples TRBV7-9 to TRBJ1-2, with the D gene uncertain. The CDR3 amino acid sequence is: CASTDRDRSYTF. The nucleotide sequence is given as TGTGCCAGCACTGATCGCGATCGGAGCTACACCTTC.